What follows describes a single T cell receptor (beta chain). Its target is not known. The time point: week 23, last vaccination. Alongside topical imiquimod, each dose of vaccine comprised 300 ug of mutant IDH1 20-mer peptide. Donors had new WHO grade 3 or 4 IDH1-mutant, ATRX-lost astrocytomas. Produced via immunoSEQ multiplex PCR; TCRdb's table is partial and in-frame only. Among roughly 60,000 clones, approximately 84% were seen once, and the ten largest hold over 4%. Germline V CDR1 and CDR2: MGHDK, SYGVNS. With V trimmed by 8 bases and J by 7 bases, 9 bases remained unmatched. The CDR3 contains 15 residues. The data originate from a study of a mutant IDH1 vaccine in newly diagnosed glioma. Study details: Eight vaccinations went to patients in weeks 1, 3, 5, 7, 11, 15, 19, 23. Patients received vaccination from 4-6 weeks after radiotherapy alone, or with temozolomide cycles. Notes on the study in general: Shifts in the top peripheral T cell clonotypes seemed unrelated to pseudoprogression.

V gene TRBV25-1 combines with J gene TRBJ2-1; 12 bases align to TRBD2. The starting material was PBMCs, obtained from a glioma patient whose treatment included an IDH1 peptide vaccine. This clonotype originated in a man aged 30-40 years with glioma. Here the CDR3 DNA reads TGTGCCAGCGGATCGGGACTAGCGGGTGGGAATGAGCAGTTCTTC. Translating gives CASGSGLAGGNEQFF. Variable domain in full (rest from reference TRBV25-1 and TRBJ2-1): EADIYQTPRYLVIGTGKKITLECSQTMGHDKMYWYQQDPGMELHLIHYSYGVNSTEKGDLSSESTVSRIRTEHFPLTLESARPSHTSQYLCASGSGLAGGNEQFFGPGTRLTVL.